These T cell receptor beta chains were read from a single sample in a study of cytomegalovirus exposure and HLA in healthy donors. Data came from immunoSEQ multiplex PCR; TCRdb stores just in-frame clones and leaves some out. The sample table includes around 210,000 clones. The sequenced material came from PBMCs. All receptors derive from a girl aged 2-10 years in good health and CMV-seropositive. Each CDR3 is given with its conserved first and last residue. D genes are given only for firm matches.

cdr3_aa: CASSWELGGEQYF; cdr3_nt: TGTGCCAGCAGTTGGGAGTTGGGCGGCGAGCAGTACTTC; v_call: TRBV6-6; d_call: -; j_call: TRBJ2-7
cdr3_aa: CASSLPGTGYEQYF; cdr3_nt: TGTGCCAGCAGCTTACCCGGGACAGGGTACGAGCAGTACTTC; v_call: TRBV11-2; d_call: TRBD1; j_call: TRBJ2-7
cdr3_aa: CASSSVSGANVLTF; cdr3_nt: TGTGCCAGCAGTTCGGTCTCTGGGGCCAACGTCCTGACTTTC; v_call: TRBV9; d_call: -; j_call: TRBJ2-6
cdr3_aa: CASSLAPAGLYEQYF; cdr3_nt: TGTGCCAGCAGCTTAGCGCCAGCGGGGTTATACGAGCAGTACTTC; v_call: TRBV7-9; d_call: TRBD2; j_call: TRBJ2-7
cdr3_aa: CAGSLTGLENTEAFF; cdr3_nt: TGTGCCGGCAGTTTAACCGGGTTGGAGAACACTGAAGCTTTCTTT; v_call: TRBV28; d_call: -; j_call: TRBJ1-1
cdr3_aa: CASSLLAPTDEQFF; cdr3_nt: TGTGCCAGCAGCCTACTAGCCCCTACCGATGAGCAGTTCTTC; v_call: TRBV13; d_call: -; j_call: TRBJ2-1
cdr3_aa: CASSVVAGYGYTF; cdr3_nt: TGTGCCAGCAGCGTAGTCGCAGGCTATGGCTACACCTTC; v_call: TRBV9; d_call: -; j_call: TRBJ1-2
cdr3_aa: CASSFAPLAGNTDTQYF; cdr3_nt: TGTGCCAGCAGCTTCGCGCCTCTAGCGGGGAACACAGATACGCAGTATTTT; v_call: TRBV7-3; d_call: TRBD2; j_call: TRBJ2-3
cdr3_aa: CASSIGGTQETQYF; cdr3_nt: TGTGCCAGTAGTATCGGCGGGACGCAAGAGACCCAGTACTTC; v_call: TRBV19; d_call: -; j_call: TRBJ2-5
cdr3_aa: CASSPWTSGSHNEQFF; cdr3_nt: TGTGCCAGTAGTCCCTGGACTAGCGGGAGCCACAATGAGCAGTTCTTC; v_call: TRBV19; d_call: TRBD2; j_call: TRBJ2-1
cdr3_aa: CASSLSSTEAFF; cdr3_nt: TGTGCCAGCAGTCTATCGAGCACTGAAGCTTTCTTT; v_call: TRBV6-6; d_call: -; j_call: TRBJ1-1
cdr3_aa: CSVEPRLKDEQFF; cdr3_nt: TGCAGCGTTGAGCCCAGACTAAAGGATGAGCAGTTCTTC; v_call: TRBV29-1; d_call: -; j_call: TRBJ2-1
cdr3_aa: CAIERGGNTEAFF; cdr3_nt: TGTGCCATCGAAAGGGGAGGAAACACTGAAGCTTTCTTT; v_call: TRBV6-1; d_call: -; j_call: TRBJ1-1
cdr3_aa: CARSPNQSQESHEQYF; cdr3_nt: TGTGCCAGAAGCCCTAACCAGTCACAGGAATCCCACGAGCAGTACTTC; v_call: TRBV5-3; d_call: -; j_call: TRBJ2-7
cdr3_aa: CASSLGSGEMYF; cdr3_nt: TGTGCCAGCAGCTTGGGGTCAGGGGAGATGTATTTT; v_call: TRBV5-5; d_call: -; j_call: TRBJ2-3
cdr3_aa: CASHRLAQQETQYF; cdr3_nt: TGTGCCAGCCACAGGCTAGCGCAGCAAGAGACCCAGTACTTC; v_call: TRBV6-1; d_call: -; j_call: TRBJ2-5
cdr3_aa: CASGASTDTQYF; cdr3_nt: TGCGCCAGCGGTGCTAGCACAGATACGCAGTATTTT; v_call: TRBV10-1; d_call: -; j_call: TRBJ2-3
cdr3_aa: CATGGPGVLYEQYF; cdr3_nt: TGTGCCACCGGGGGGCCGGGAGTGCTCTACGAGCAGTACTTC; v_call: TRBV28; d_call: -; j_call: TRBJ2-7
cdr3_aa: CASSLRTSGTDTDTQYF; cdr3_nt: TGTGCCAGCAGCTTAAGGACTAGCGGGACCGACACAGATACGCAGTATTTT; v_call: TRBV11-2; d_call: TRBD2; j_call: TRBJ2-3
cdr3_aa: CASSLEGRGGTDTQYF; cdr3_nt: TGCGCCAGCAGCTTGGAGGGCAGGGGAGGGACAGATACGCAGTATTTT; v_call: TRBV5-1; d_call: -; j_call: TRBJ2-3
cdr3_aa: CAIKSSLANYGYTF; cdr3_nt: TGTGCCATCAAATCATCCCTAGCTAACTATGGCTACACCTTC; v_call: TRBV10-3; d_call: -; j_call: TRBJ1-2
cdr3_aa: CASSSSETDEAFF; cdr3_nt: TGTGCCAGCAGCTCTAGCGAGACAGATGAAGCTTTCTTT; v_call: TRBV7-9; d_call: -; j_call: TRBJ1-1
cdr3_aa: CAISESQGSNQPQHF; cdr3_nt: TGTGCCATCAGTGAATCGCAGGGTAGCAATCAGCCCCAGCATTTT; v_call: TRBV10-3; d_call: -; j_call: TRBJ1-5
cdr3_aa: CASSSRDRVPDQPQHF; cdr3_nt: TGTGCCAGCAGCTCCCGGGACAGGGTTCCCGATCAGCCCCAGCATTTT; v_call: TRBV5-5; d_call: TRBD1; j_call: TRBJ1-5
cdr3_aa: CASSLGSPEAFF; cdr3_nt: TGTGCCAGCAGCTTAGGTAGCCCTGAAGCTTTCTTT; v_call: TRBV7-9; d_call: -; j_call: TRBJ1-1
cdr3_aa: CASSLDRLAVPDTQYF; cdr3_nt: TGTGCCAGCAGCTTAGATAGACTAGCGGTTCCAGATACGCAGTATTTT; v_call: TRBV7-9; d_call: TRBD2; j_call: TRBJ2-3
cdr3_aa: CASSLRVSRGVTEAFF; cdr3_nt: TGTGCCAGCAGTTTGCGCGTTAGCAGGGGGGTTACTGAAGCTTTCTTT; v_call: TRBV27; d_call: TRBD1; j_call: TRBJ1-1
cdr3_aa: CASSLNRDQPQHF; cdr3_nt: TGTGCCAGCAGCCTAAACAGGGATCAGCCCCAGCACTTT; v_call: TRBV6-1; d_call: -; j_call: TRBJ1-5
cdr3_aa: CASSKTAGGREQYF; cdr3_nt: TGTGCCAGCAGCAAAACTGCCGGGGGTCGCGAGCAGTACTTC; v_call: TRBV27; d_call: -; j_call: TRBJ2-7
cdr3_aa: CASSESGLGEQYF; cdr3_nt: TGTGCCAGCAGTGAATCGGGGTTGGGGGAGCAGTACTTC; v_call: TRBV6-1; d_call: -; j_call: TRBJ2-7
cdr3_aa: CASSLSQGLVDTQYF; cdr3_nt: TGTGCCAGCAGTTTGTCACAGGGGTTGGTGGATACGCAGTATTTT; v_call: TRBV28; d_call: TRBD1; j_call: TRBJ2-3
cdr3_aa: CASRGQAFSGELFF; cdr3_nt: TGTGCCAGCAGGGGACAGGCTTTTAGCGGGGAGCTGTTTTTT; v_call: TRBV2; d_call: TRBD1; j_call: TRBJ2-2
cdr3_aa: CASSSGTDQETQYF; cdr3_nt: TGTGCCAGCAGCTCCGGGACAGACCAAGAGACCCAGTACTTC; v_call: TRBV9; d_call: TRBD1; j_call: TRBJ2-5
cdr3_aa: CASSYPRQGTVLNTEAFF; cdr3_nt: TGTGCCAGCAGCTACCCCCGACAGGGGACTGTACTGAACACTGAAGCTTTCTTT; v_call: TRBV7-9; d_call: TRBD1; j_call: TRBJ1-1
cdr3_aa: CASSLVGTGFGTDTQYF; cdr3_nt: TGTGCCAGCTCTTTGGTGGGGACAGGGTTTGGCACAGATACGCAGTATTTT; v_call: TRBV27; d_call: TRBD1; j_call: TRBJ2-3
cdr3_aa: CASSLSVGGIQYF; cdr3_nt: TGTGCCAGCAGTTTGTCGGTAGGGGGCATTCAGTACTTC; v_call: TRBV28; d_call: -; j_call: TRBJ2-4
cdr3_aa: CASSYYPGQGTGYTF; cdr3_nt: TGCGCCAGCAGCTACTATCCGGGACAGGGTACAGGCTACACCTTC; v_call: TRBV5-1; d_call: TRBD1; j_call: TRBJ1-2
cdr3_aa: CASSKREGRDEQYF; cdr3_nt: TGTGCCAGCAGTAAGCGGGAGGGCCGGGACGAGCAGTACTTC; v_call: TRBV27; d_call: TRBD2; j_call: TRBJ2-7
cdr3_aa: CASSFHRDRNQPQHF; cdr3_nt: TGTGCCAGCAGTTTTCACCGGGACAGAAATCAGCCCCAGCATTTT; v_call: TRBV27; d_call: TRBD1; j_call: TRBJ1-5
cdr3_aa: CASSLLAGEHGELFF; cdr3_nt: TGTGCCAGCAGCCTCCTAGCGGGAGAACACGGGGAGCTGTTTTTT; v_call: TRBV14; d_call: TRBD2; j_call: TRBJ2-2
cdr3_aa: CASRSDRSNEKLFF; cdr3_nt: TGTGCCAGCAGATCGGACAGATCTAATGAAAAACTGTTTTTT; v_call: TRBV11-2; d_call: -; j_call: TRBJ1-4
cdr3_aa: CASSVMGSSEAFF; cdr3_nt: TGTGCCAGCAGTGTTATGGGTAGCAGTGAAGCTTTCTTT; v_call: TRBV6-1; d_call: -; j_call: TRBJ1-1
cdr3_aa: CASSLTDYGYTF; cdr3_nt: TGTGCCAGCAGCTTGACTGACTATGGCTACACCTTC; v_call: TRBV7-9; d_call: -; j_call: TRBJ1-2
cdr3_aa: CASSDRVNQPQHF; cdr3_nt: TGTGCCAGCAGTGACAGGGTAAATCAGCCCCAGCATTTT; v_call: TRBV2; d_call: -; j_call: TRBJ1-5
cdr3_aa: CASSPDREEQPQHF; cdr3_nt: TGTGCCAGCAGCCCGGACAGGGAAGAACAGCCCCAGCATTTT; v_call: TRBV7-9; d_call: TRBD1; j_call: TRBJ1-5
cdr3_aa: CASSERLGGSYGYTF; cdr3_nt: TGTGCCAGCAGTGAAAGGTTGGGGGGGAGCTATGGCTACACCTTC; v_call: TRBV6-1; d_call: -; j_call: TRBJ1-2